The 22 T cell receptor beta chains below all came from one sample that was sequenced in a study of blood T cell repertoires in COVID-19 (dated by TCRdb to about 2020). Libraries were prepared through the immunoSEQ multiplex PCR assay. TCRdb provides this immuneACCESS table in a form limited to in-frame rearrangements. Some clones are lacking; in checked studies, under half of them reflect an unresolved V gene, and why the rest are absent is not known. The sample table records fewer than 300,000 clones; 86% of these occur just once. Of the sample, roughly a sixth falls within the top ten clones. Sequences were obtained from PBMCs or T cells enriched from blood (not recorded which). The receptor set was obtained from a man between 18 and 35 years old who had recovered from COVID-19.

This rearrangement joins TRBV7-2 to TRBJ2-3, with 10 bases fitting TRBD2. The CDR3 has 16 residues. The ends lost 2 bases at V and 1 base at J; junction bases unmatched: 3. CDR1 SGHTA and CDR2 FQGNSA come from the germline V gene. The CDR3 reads CASSLLAGVRTDTQYF. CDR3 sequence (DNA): TGTGCCAGCAGCTTACTAGCGGGGGTCCGCACAGATACGCAGTATTTT.

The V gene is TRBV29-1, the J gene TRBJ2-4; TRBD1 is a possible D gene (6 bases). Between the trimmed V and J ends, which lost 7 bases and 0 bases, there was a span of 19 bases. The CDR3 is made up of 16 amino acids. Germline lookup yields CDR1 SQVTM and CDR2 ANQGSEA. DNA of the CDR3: TGCAGCGCTACGACAGGCTTGAACTTAGCCAAAAACATTCAGTACTTC. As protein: CSATTGLNLAKNIQYF.

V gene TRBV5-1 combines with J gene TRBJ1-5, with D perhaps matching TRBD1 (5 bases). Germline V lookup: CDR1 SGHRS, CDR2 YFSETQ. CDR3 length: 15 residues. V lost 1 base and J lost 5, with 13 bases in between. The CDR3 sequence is CASSLSGLGDQPQHF. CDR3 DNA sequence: TGCGCCAGCAGCTTGTCAGGGCTCGGAGATCAGCCCCAGCATTTT.

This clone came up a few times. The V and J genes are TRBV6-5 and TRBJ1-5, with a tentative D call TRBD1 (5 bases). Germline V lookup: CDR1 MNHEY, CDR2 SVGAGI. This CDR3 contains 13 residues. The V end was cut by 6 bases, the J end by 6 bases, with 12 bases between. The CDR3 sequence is CASSSREAQPQHF. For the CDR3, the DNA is TGTGCCAGCAGCAGCAGGGAGGCTCAGCCCCAGCATTTT.

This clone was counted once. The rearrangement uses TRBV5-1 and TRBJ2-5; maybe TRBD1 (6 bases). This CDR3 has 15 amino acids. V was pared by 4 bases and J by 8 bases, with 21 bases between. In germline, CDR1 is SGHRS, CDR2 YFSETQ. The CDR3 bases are TGCGCCAGCAGCCACCGGGACATAAGCCCAGGCACCCAGTACTTC. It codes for CASSHRDISPGTQYF.

The CDR3 nucleotides read TGTGCCAGCAGCCAAGGGGCGAGGGACTTTCCATGGGTTGGCGCCTACAATGAGCAGTTCTTC. Translating gives CASSQGARDFPWVGAYNEQFF. J is TRBJ2-1 and V is TRBV4-2; tentatively, D is TRBD2 (6 bases). V gave up 1 base and J gave up 2 bases, with 27 bases separating them. Germline assignment: CDR1 LGHNA and CDR2 YNFKEQ. This CDR3 is 21 amino acids long.

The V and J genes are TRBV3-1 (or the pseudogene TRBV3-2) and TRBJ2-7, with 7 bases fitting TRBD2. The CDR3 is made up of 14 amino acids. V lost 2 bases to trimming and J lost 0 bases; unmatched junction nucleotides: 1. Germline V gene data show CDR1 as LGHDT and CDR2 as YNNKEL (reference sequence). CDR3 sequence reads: CASSQPGGSYEQYF. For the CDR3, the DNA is TGTGCCAGCAGCCAACCGGGGGGCTCCTACGAGCAGTACTTC.

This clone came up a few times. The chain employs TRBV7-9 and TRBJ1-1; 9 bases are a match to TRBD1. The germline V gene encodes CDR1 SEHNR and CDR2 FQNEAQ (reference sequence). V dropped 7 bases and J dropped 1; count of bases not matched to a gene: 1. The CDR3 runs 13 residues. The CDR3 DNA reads TGTGCCAGCACGGGACAGGGGAACACTGAAGCTTTCTTT. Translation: CASTGQGNTEAFF.

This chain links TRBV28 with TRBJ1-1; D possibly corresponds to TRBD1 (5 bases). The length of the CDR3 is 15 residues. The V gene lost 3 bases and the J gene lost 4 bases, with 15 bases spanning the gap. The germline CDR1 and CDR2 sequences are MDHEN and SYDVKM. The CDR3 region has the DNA TGTGCCAGCAGTTTGCAGGGTGCGTTCGGCACTGAAGCTTTCTTT. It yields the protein CASSLQGAFGTEAFF. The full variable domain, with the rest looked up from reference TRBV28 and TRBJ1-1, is DVKVTQSSRYLVKRTGEKVFLECVQDMDHENMFWYRQDPGLGLRLIYFSYDVKMKEKGDIPEGYSVSREKKERFSLILESASTNQTSMYLCASSLQGAFGTEAFFGQGTRLTVV.

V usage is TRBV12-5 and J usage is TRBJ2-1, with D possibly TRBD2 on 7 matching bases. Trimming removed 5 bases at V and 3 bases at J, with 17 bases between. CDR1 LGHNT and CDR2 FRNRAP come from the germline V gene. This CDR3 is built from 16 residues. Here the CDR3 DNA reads TGTGCTAGTGGTCCCTTCACAGGGACTAACTACAATGAGCAGTTCTTC. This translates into CASGPFTGTNYNEQFF.

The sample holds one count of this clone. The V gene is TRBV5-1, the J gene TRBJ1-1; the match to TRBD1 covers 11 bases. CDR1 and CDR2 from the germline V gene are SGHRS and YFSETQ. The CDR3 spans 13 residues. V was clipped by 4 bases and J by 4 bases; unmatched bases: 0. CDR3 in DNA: TGCGCCAGCAGCGGGACAGGGGGCACTGAAGCTTTCTTT. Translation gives CASSGTGGTEAFF.

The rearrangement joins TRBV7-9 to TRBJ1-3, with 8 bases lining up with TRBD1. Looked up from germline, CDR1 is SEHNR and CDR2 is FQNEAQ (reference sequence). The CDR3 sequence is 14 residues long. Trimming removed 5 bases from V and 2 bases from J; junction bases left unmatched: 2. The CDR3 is CASSARGPGNTIYF. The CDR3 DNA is TGTGCCAGCAGCGCCAGGGGGCCTGGAAACACCATATATTTT.

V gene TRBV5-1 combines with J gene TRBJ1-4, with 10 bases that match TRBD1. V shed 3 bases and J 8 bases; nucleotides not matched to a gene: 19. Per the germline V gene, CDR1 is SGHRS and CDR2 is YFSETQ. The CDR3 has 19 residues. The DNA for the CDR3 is TGCGCCAGCAGCTCAAGACCCCTCGACAGGGGGCTCTTCGACGAAAAACTGTTTTTT. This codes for CASSSRPLDRGLFDEKLFF.

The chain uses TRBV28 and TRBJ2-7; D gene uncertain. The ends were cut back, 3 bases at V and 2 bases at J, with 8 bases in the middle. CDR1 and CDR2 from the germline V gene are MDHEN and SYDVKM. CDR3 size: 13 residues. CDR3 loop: CASSFSSAYEQYF. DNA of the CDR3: TGTGCCAGCAGTTTTTCAAGCGCCTACGAGCAGTACTTC.

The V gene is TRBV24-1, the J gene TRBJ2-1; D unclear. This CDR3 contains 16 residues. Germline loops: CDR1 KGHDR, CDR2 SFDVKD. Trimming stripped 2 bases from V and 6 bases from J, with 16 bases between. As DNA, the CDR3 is TGTGCCACCAGTGATTCGACACTGGGCCTTCCCAATGAGCAGTTCTTC. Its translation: CATSDSTLGLPNEQFF.

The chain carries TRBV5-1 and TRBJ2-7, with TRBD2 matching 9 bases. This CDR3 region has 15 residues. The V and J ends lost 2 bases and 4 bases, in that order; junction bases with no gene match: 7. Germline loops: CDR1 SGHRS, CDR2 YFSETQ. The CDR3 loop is CASSLGAGGIYEQYF. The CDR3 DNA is TGCGCCAGCAGCTTAGGAGCGGGAGGTATTTACGAGCAGTACTTC.

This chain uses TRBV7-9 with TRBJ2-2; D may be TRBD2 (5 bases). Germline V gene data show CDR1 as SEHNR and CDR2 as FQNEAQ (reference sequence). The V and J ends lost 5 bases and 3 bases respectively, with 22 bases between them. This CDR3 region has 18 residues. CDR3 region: CASSPGEWPSIYTGELFF. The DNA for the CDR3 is TGTGCCAGCAGCCCAGGCGAGTGGCCTAGCATCTACACCGGGGAGCTGTTTTTT.

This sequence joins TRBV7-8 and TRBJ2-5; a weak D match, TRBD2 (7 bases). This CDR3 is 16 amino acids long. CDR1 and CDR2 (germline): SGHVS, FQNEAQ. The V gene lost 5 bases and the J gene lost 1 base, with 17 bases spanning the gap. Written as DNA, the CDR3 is TGTGCCAGCAGCGTAGGCGGGGGCGGGGGCCAAGAGACCCAGTACTTC. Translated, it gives CASSVGGGGGQETQYF.

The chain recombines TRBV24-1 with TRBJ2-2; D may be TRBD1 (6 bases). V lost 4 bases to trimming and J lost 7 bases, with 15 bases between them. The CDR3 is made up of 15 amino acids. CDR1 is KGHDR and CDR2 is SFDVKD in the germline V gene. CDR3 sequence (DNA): TGTGCCACCAGTGAGTCGCCGACCAGGGGCGGGGAGCTGTTTTTT. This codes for CATSESPTRGGELFF.

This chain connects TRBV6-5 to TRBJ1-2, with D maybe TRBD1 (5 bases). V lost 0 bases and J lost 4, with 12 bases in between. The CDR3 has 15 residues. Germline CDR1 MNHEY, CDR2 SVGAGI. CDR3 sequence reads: CASSYSFGAGYGYTF. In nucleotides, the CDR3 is TGTGCCAGCAGTTACTCGTTTGGGGCCGGCTATGGCTACACCTTC.

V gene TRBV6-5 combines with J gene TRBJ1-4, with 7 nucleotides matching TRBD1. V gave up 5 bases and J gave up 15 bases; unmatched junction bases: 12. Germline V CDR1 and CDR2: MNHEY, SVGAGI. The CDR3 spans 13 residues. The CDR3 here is CASSTGANIVLFF. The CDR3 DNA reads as TGTGCCAGCAGTACAGGGGCTAATATAGTATTGTTTTTT.

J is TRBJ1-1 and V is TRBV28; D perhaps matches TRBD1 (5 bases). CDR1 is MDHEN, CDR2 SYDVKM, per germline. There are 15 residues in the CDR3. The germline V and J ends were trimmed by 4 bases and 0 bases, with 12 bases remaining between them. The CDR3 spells CASSSPTVMNTEAFF. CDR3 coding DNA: TGTGCCAGCAGTTCCCCGACAGTAATGAACACTGAAGCTTTCTTT.